These 21 T cell receptor beta chains came from one sample sequenced in a study of cytomegalovirus exposure and HLA in healthy donors (dated by TCRdb to the late 2010s). The library was prepared using the immunoSEQ multiplex PCR assay. For the multiplex PCR, a mixture combining 60 forward primers for TCR Vbeta segments and 13 reverse primers for TCR Jbeta segments was used. TCRdb provides this immuneACCESS table in a form limited to in-frame rearrangements. Some clones are lacking; in checked studies, under half of them reflect an unresolved V gene, and why the rest are absent is not known. Counted in this sample were approximately 100,000 clones; 70% to 80% of them appeared once. Together, the top ten hold more than 3% of the sample. The sequenced sample consisted of PBMCs. These receptors came from a woman aged 35 to 49 in good health and CMV-seronegative.

The J gene is TRBJ2-2, the V gene TRBV18; possibly TRBD2 for D (6 bases). Trimming cost V 3 bases and J 5 bases, with 19 bases left between them. Germline assignment: CDR1 KGHSH and CDR2 LQKENI. The CDR3 spans 17 residues. CDR3 bases: TGTGCCAGCTCACCGCTGCTAGCGCCCCACGGTACCGGGGAGCTGTTTTTT. Translating it yields CASSPLLAPHGTGELFF.

The chain recombines TRBV19 with TRBJ1-5; perhaps TRBD1 as D (5 bases). Trimming pared 0 bases from V and 7 bases from J, leaving 13 bases between. This CDR3 is built from 15 residues. Per germline, CDR1 LNHDA and CDR2 SQIVND (reference sequence). CDR3 nucleotide sequence: TGTGCCAGTAGTATAGATCGGGGGGTAGGCCAGCCCCAGCATTTT. As protein: CASSIDRGVGQPQHF. Combining the CDR3 with reference TRBV19 and TRBJ1-5 gives the whole variable domain DGGITQSPKYLFRKEGQNVTLSCEQNLNHDAMYWYRQDPGQGLRLIYYSQIVNDFQKGDIAEGYSVSREKKESFPLTVTSAQKNPTAFYLCASSIDRGVGQPQHFGDGTRLSIL.

The chain links TRBV14 to TRBJ1-1; D gene ambiguous. Germline V lookup: CDR1 SGHDN, CDR2 FVKESK. The V and J ends lost 0 bases and 1 base respectively, with 15 bases between them. This CDR3 contains 17 residues. CDR3 sequence reads: CASSQDPSLSPNTEAFF. CDR3 bases: TGTGCCAGCAGCCAAGATCCCAGTCTGTCTCCGAACACTGAAGCTTTCTTT. The whole variable domain, remainder taken from reference TRBV14 and TRBJ1-1, is EAGVTQFPSHSVIEKGQTVTLRCDPISGHDNLYWYRRVMGKEIKFLLHFVKESKQDESGMPNNRFLAERTGGTYSTLKVQPAELEDSGVYFCASSQDPSLSPNTEAFFGQGTRLTVV.

The chain employs TRBV29-1 and TRBJ2-3; D gene uncertain. Trimming pared 3 bases from V and 4 bases from J, leaving 8 bases between. Germline-derived CDR1 and CDR2 are SQVTM and ANQGSEA. The CDR3 has 12 amino acids. CDR3 nucleotides: TGCAGCGTTGAGGAAGAGGCAGATACGCAGTATTTT. Amino acid sequence: CSVEEEADTQYF.

The V call is TRBV6-6, the J call TRBJ1-5; no reliable D call. CDR1 is MNHNY, CDR2 SVGAGI, per germline (reference sequence). The CDR3 is 15 amino acids. V lost 8 bases, J lost 4 bases, and 18 bases lay in between. The CDR3 DNA reads TGTGCCAGCGGGGAGAGGGAGGCGGGTAATCAGCCCCAGCATTTT. As protein: CASGEREAGNQPQHF.

V gene TRBV5-1 combines with J gene TRBJ2-2; no clear D gene. Trimming shortened V by 0 bases and J by 5 bases, and 8 bases separated the two germline ends. CDR3 size: 14 residues. Germline V lookup: CDR1 SGHRS, CDR2 YFSETQ. CDR3 amino acids: CASSLGLMTGELFF. The CDR3, as DNA: TGCGCCAGCAGCTTGGGGCTTATGACCGGGGAGCTGTTTTTT.

The chain is built from TRBV28 and TRBJ1-2, with no clear D. The length of the CDR3 is 13 residues. Trimming stripped 5 bases from V and 5 bases from J, with 12 bases between. Germline lookup yields CDR1 MDHEN and CDR2 SYDVKM. The CDR3 here is CASSPDGRYGYTF. The CDR3 bases are TGTGCCAGCAGTCCAGACGGGAGATATGGCTACACCTTC.

The chain links TRBV19 to TRBJ2-6; 10 nucleotides match TRBD2. The CDR3 runs to 18 residues. After removal of 6 bases from V and 0 bases from J, the junction contained 8 bases not matched to a gene. CDR1 and CDR2 (germline): LNHDA, SQIVND (reference sequence). The CDR3 DNA follows: TGTGCCAGTAGCATAACTAGCGGGGACTTCTCTGGGGCCAACGTCCTGACTTTC. It yields the protein CASSITSGDFSGANVLTF. Full variable domain (missing parts from reference TRBV19 and TRBJ2-6): DGGITQSPKYLFRKEGQNVTLSCEQNLNHDAMYWYRQDPGQGLRLIYYSQIVNDFQKGDIAEGYSVSREKKESFPLTVTSAQKNPTAFYLCASSITSGDFSGANVLTFGAGSRLTVL.

There are a few counts of this clone. The chain couples TRBV7-9 to TRBJ1-2; D not resolved. Germline assignment: CDR1 SEHNR and CDR2 FQNEAQ (reference sequence). There are 14 residues in the CDR3. Between the trimmed V and J ends, which lost 4 bases and 4 bases, there was a span of 13 bases. The CDR3 nucleotides are TGTGCCAGCAGCTCGAAACCTACGTCCTATGGCTACACCTTC. Translation gives CASSSKPTSYGYTF.

The genes are TRBV28 and TRBJ2-1; 11 bases line up with TRBD2. The CDR3 extends over 18 amino acids. Germline CDR1 reads MDHEN; CDR2 reads SYDVKM. V lost 3 bases to trimming and J lost 0 bases; unmatched junction nucleotides: 7. Here the CDR3 DNA reads TGTGCCAGCAGTTTGCCTAGCGGGGGGCACAGCTCCTACAATGAGCAGTTCTTC. It translates to CASSLPSGGHSSYNEQFF.

This CDR3 is CASSQGPMNTEAFF. In DNA, the CDR3 is TGTGCCAGCAGCCAAGGGCCGATGAACACTGAAGCTTTCTTT. This chain links TRBV4-2 with TRBJ1-1; D not resolved. The CDR3 has 14 residues. Germline CDR1 LGHNA, CDR2 YNFKEQ. V lost 1 base and J 0 bases, leaving 6 bases between the germline ends.

The chain links TRBV7-9 to TRBJ2-7; TRBD2 matches at 7 bases. Germline CDR1 is SEHNR and CDR2 is FQNEAQ (reference sequence). The CDR3 has 14 residues. V dropped 1 base and J dropped 4; count of bases not matched to a gene: 4. CDR3 coding DNA: TGTGCCAGCAGCTTAGTGGGGGGGAAGTACGAGCAGTACTTC. Amino acid sequence: CASSLVGGKYEQYF.

The rearrangement links TRBV7-2 to TRBJ2-2, with unresolved D. The CDR3 length is 14 residues. Trimming took off 5 bases at V and 1 base at J, with 8 bases between the two ends. CDR1 SGHTA and CDR2 FQGNSA come from the germline V gene. This CDR3 reads CASSPKRNTGELFF. The DNA of the CDR3 is TGTGCCAGCAGCCCGAAGCGGAACACCGGGGAGCTGTTTTTT.

This clone was detected only a few times. This chain connects TRBV28 to TRBJ2-3, with D hard to call. Trimming stripped 5 bases from V and 3 bases from J, with 6 bases between. This CDR3 is 12 amino acids long. CDR1 MDHEN and CDR2 SYDVKM come from the germline V gene. As DNA, the CDR3 is TGTGCCAGCAGTCCCCAAACAGATACGCAGTATTTT. It codes for CASSPQTDTQYF.

V usage is TRBV14 and J usage is TRBJ2-2; no clear D gene. The CDR3 length is 14 residues. Trimming left V 3 bases short and J 1 base short, with 6 bases between. CDR1 SGHDN and CDR2 FVKESK come from the germline V gene. DNA for the CDR3: TGTGCCAGCAGCCATAGCCTGAACACCGGGGAGCTGTTTTTT. Protein sequence: CASSHSLNTGELFF.

This clone was recorded once. V gene TRBV6-6 combines with J gene TRBJ2-3; TRBD2 aligns across 7 bases. The CDR3 covers 13 residues. V trimming: 5 bases; J trimming: 4 bases; junction bases outside the gene matches: 3. Germline-derived CDR1 and CDR2 are MNHNY and SVGAGI (reference sequence). The CDR3 reads CASSASGADTQYF. DNA for the CDR3: TGTGCCAGCAGTGCTAGCGGCGCAGATACGCAGTATTTT.

This sequence joins TRBV4-3 and TRBJ2-1, with D perhaps TRBD2 (6 bases). V lost 0 bases to trimming and J lost 0 bases, with 12 bases between them. Germline CDR1 and CDR2: LGHNA and YSLEER. There are 17 residues in the CDR3. The CDR3 loop is CASSQDTGGHSYNEQFF. DNA of the CDR3: TGCGCCAGCAGCCAAGATACCGGGGGTCACTCCTACAATGAGCAGTTCTTC.

DNA for the CDR3: TGTGCCAGCAGCGTGGGACAGGGGGACACTGAAGCTTTCTTT. As protein: CASSVGQGDTEAFF. The rearrangement joins TRBV5-6 to TRBJ1-1, with 11 nucleotides matching TRBD1. The V gene's germline CDR1 is SGHDT and CDR2 YYEEEE. Unmatched junction bases numbered 2, after V lost 4 bases and J lost 3 bases. The CDR3 loop spans 14 amino acids.

This chain connects TRBV6-6 to TRBJ2-1; 12 nucleotides agree with TRBD2. The V and J ends lost 11 bases and 4 bases, in that order; junction bases with no gene match: 12. CDR1 and CDR2 from the germline V gene are MNHNY and SVGAGI (reference sequence). This CDR3 comprises 16 residues. The CDR3 here is CAAGLAGGPRYNEQFF. As DNA, the CDR3 is TGTGCCGCAGGCCTAGCGGGAGGGCCGCGGTACAATGAGCAGTTCTTC.

CDR3 bases: TGTGCCAGCAGATTGTACTACGAGCAGTACTTC. This encodes CASRLYYEQYF. The chain links TRBV7-2 to TRBJ2-7; D unclear. The CDR3 is made up of 11 amino acids. Germline V lookup: CDR1 SGHTA, CDR2 FQGNSA. Trimming pared 6 bases from V and 3 bases from J, leaving 6 bases between.

On this clone: Other nucleotide sequences in the sample specify the same CDR3. The chain links TRBV7-6 to TRBJ2-2; 9 bases match TRBD1. After removal of 1 base from V and 3 bases from J, the junction contained 3 bases not matched to a gene. Germline V lookup: CDR1 SGHVS, CDR2 FNYEAQ. The CDR3 sequence is 16 residues long. This chain's CDR3 is CASSLEGTGYTGELFF. DNA of the CDR3: TGTGCCAGCAGCTTAGAGGGGACAGGGTACACCGGGGAGCTGTTTTTT. The full variable domain, rest sourced from reference TRBV7-6 and TRBJ2-2, is GAGVSQSPRYKVTKRGQDVALRCDPISGHVSLYWYRQALGQGPEFLTYFNYEAQQDKSGLPNDRFSAERPEGSISTLTIQRTEQRDSAMYRCASSLEGTGYTGELFFGEGSRLTVL.